These T cell receptor beta chains were read from a single sample in a study of cytomegalovirus exposure and HLA in healthy donors. This table comes from immunoSEQ multiplex PCR, and its TCRdb copy is limited to in-frame clones, with some not included. Of about 140,000 clones detected, 80% to 90% appear once; the ten largest clones hold less than 3.5%. Sequenced sample: PBMCs. These receptors were obtained from a man in his late teens or twenties in good health and CMV-seronegative. CDR3s include the opening cysteine and the closing phenylalanine or tryptophan. The D gene is left open where the match is weak. The size entry is marked missing in some rows and otherwise reads once, few, many or a size class.

>.|.|TRBJ1-6|15|TRBV19
CASSQRGRGYSPLHF
TGTGCCAGTAGCCAAAGAGGTAGGGGGTATTCACCCCTCCACTTT
>TRBD1|.|TRBJ1-2|12|TRBV6-6
CASSQGQDGYTF
TGTGCCAGCAGTCAGGGACAGGACGGCTACACCTTC
>.|.|TRBJ2-3|15|TRBV4-2
CASSQDVGSTDTQYF
TGTGCCAGCAGCCAAGATGTCGGGAGCACAGATACGCAGTATTTT
>.|.|TRBJ1-1|14|TRBV7-2
CASSYASGGTEAFF
TGTGCCAGCAGCTACGCATCAGGTGGGACTGAAGCTTTCTTT
>.|.|TRBJ2-3|16|TRBV7-9
CASSFSGDFTFDTQYF
TGTGCCAGCAGCTTCTCCGGGGACTTTACTTTCGATACGCAGTATTTT
>.|.|TRBJ2-4|16|TRBV12-2
CASPEGNTRAKNIQYF
TGTGCAAGCCCCGAGGGCAATACCAGAGCCAAAAACATTCAGTACTTC
>.|.|TRBJ1-2|14|TRBV7-9
CASSLTPSNYGYTF
TGTGCCAGCAGCTTGACACCCTCTAACTATGGCTACACCTTC
>TRBD2|few|TRBJ2-1|15|TRBV6-5
CASSPGTSDYNEQFF
TGTGCCAGCAGCCCCGGGACTAGCGATTACAATGAGCAGTTCTTC
>.|few|TRBJ2-3|15|TRBV7-2
CASSPDYLSTDTQYF
TGTGCCAGCAGCCCAGACTACCTGAGCACAGATACGCAGTATTTT
>.|.|TRBJ2-7|14|TRBV6-1
CASSDGGSRYEQYF
TGTGCCAGCAGTGACGGTGGGAGTAGGTACGAGCAGTACTTC
>.|once|TRBJ2-4|15|TRBV19
CASKEGRLAKNIQYF
TGTGCCAGTAAGGAGGGCAGGCTAGCCAAAAACATTCAGTACTTC
>.|.|TRBJ1-2|16|TRBV6-5
CASSYSREVGASGYTF
TGTGCCAGCAGTTACTCGAGAGAAGTTGGGGCGAGTGGCTACACCTTC
>TRBD1|.|TRBJ1-2|13|TRBV5-6
CASNPDRDHGYTF
TGTGCCAGCAACCCCGACAGGGATCATGGCTACACCTTC
>TRBD1|once|TRBJ1-1|13|TRBV5-6
CASSPTGSPEAFF
TGTGCCAGCAGCCCGACAGGGTCCCCTGAAGCTTTCTTT
>TRBD1|.|TRBJ1-1|16|TRBV6-1
CASSESPDRVNTEAFF
TGTGCCAGCAGTGAGAGTCCAGACAGGGTGAACACTGAAGCTTTCTTT
>TRBD1|.|TRBJ1-4|16|TRBV5-8
CASSWGQTSTNEKLFF
TGTGCCAGCAGCTGGGGACAGACCTCAACTAATGAAAAACTGTTTTTT
>TRBD1|.|TRBJ2-7|14|TRBV11-3
CASSSGQGSYEQYF
TGTGCCAGCAGCTCAGGACAGGGCAGCTACGAGCAGTACTTC
>.|.|TRBJ2-3|15|TRBV28
CASSLRDSYTDTQYF
TGTGCCAGCAGTCTCCGGGACTCTTACACAGATACGCAGTATTTT
>.|few|TRBJ1-1|13|TRBV5-1
CASNGMGGTEAFF
TGCGCCAGCAATGGGATGGGAGGGACTGAAGCTTTCTTT
>.|once|TRBJ2-2|14|TRBV11-1
CASSLQGNTGELFF
TGTGCCAGCAGCTTGCAGGGGAACACCGGGGAGCTGTTTTTT
>.|.|TRBJ1-5|19|TRBV4-1
CASSHFLKIGEGGNQPQHF
TGCGCCAGCAGCCACTTCCTAAAAATAGGGGAAGGGGGCAATCAGCCCCAGCATTTT
>.|.|TRBJ2-7|14|TRBV4-3
CASSPLGGFDEQYF
TGCGCCAGCAGCCCCCTCGGAGGGTTCGACGAGCAGTACTTC
>TRBD1|.|TRBJ1-5|15|TRBV30
CAWSLVDRGGQPQHF
TGTGCCTGGAGTTTGGTTGACAGGGGGGGACAGCCCCAGCATTTT
>.|.|TRBJ1-1|17|TRBV27
CASSSPVRGRKNTEAFF
TGTGCCAGCAGTTCACCCGTCCGTGGCAGAAAGAACACTGAAGCTTTCTTT
>.|.|TRBJ2-3|16|TRBV7-9
CASSPREGAKTDTQYF
TGTGCCAGCAGCCCTAGGGAAGGGGCGAAAACAGATACGCAGTATTTT
>TRBD1|.|TRBJ2-7|14|TRBV10-1
CASRGTGWSYEQYF
TGCGCCAGCAGAGGGACAGGGTGGTCCTACGAGCAGTACTTC
>.|.|TRBJ2-1|11|TRBV5-4
CASSTYNEQFF
TGTGCCAGCAGCACATACAATGAGCAGTTCTTC
>TRBD1|.|TRBJ1-3|17|TRBV6-1
CASSGRTGLLSGNTIYF
TGTGCCAGCAGTGGTCGGACAGGGTTACTTTCTGGAAACACCATATATTTT
>.|.|TRBJ1-5|13|TRBV10-3
CAISRQEMQPQHF
TGTGCCATCAGCCGACAGGAAATGCAGCCCCAGCATTTT
>.|.|TRBJ1-2|16|TRBV19
CASSPIGDLRGYGYTF
TGTGCCAGTAGCCCCATAGGGGATCTACGAGGCTATGGCTACACCTTC
>.|.|TRBJ1-4|16|TRBV7-9
CASSSRAGAVVEKLFF
TGTGCCAGCAGCTCGAGGGCGGGGGCAGTTGTGGAAAAACTGTTTTTT
>TRBD2|.|TRBJ2-5|16|TRBV27
CASSLTGEGYQETQYF
TGTGCCAGCAGTCTTACGGGGGAGGGGTACCAAGAGACCCAGTACTTC
>TRBD1|.|TRBJ1-4|14|TRBV5-1
CASSDDRGHEKLFF
TGCGCCAGCAGCGACGACAGGGGGCACGAAAAACTGTTTTTT
>.|.|TRBJ1-5|15|TRBV5-8
CASSLLGREDQPQHF
TGTGCCAGCAGCTTGTTAGGACGGGAGGATCAGCCCCAGCATTTT
>TRBD1|.|TRBJ1-2|13|TRBV10-3
CAISESRTGVYTF
TGTGCCATCAGTGAGTCGCGGACAGGGGTCTACACCTTC
>TRBD1|.|TRBJ2-7|13|TRBV10-2
CATNTGQGDEQYF
TGCGCCACCAATACGGGACAGGGGGACGAGCAGTACTTC
>.|.|TRBJ1-1|12|TRBV5-1
CASRSVGHFPSF
TGCGCCAGCAGGAGTGTGGGACATTTCCCTTCCTTT
>.|.|TRBJ1-5|14|TRBV25-1
CASSELGGDQPQHF
TGTGCCAGCAGTGAATTGGGAGGGGATCAGCCCCAGCATTTT
>.|.|TRBJ1-6|13|TRBV29-1
CSVAGSRYSPLHF
TGCAGCGTTGCAGGCAGCCGTTATTCACCCCTCCACTTT
>.|few|TRBJ2-1|13|TRBV6-4
CASSPSDQGEQFF
TGTGCCAGCAGTCCTTCGGACCAGGGGGAGCAGTTCTTC
>.|.|TRBJ2-3|13|TRBV30
CAWSTTSTDTQYF
TGTGCCTGGTCTACTACTAGCACAGATACGCAGTATTTT
>.|once|TRBJ2-3|13|TRBV18
CASSRGNDHTQYF
TGTGCCAGCTCACGGGGCAACGATCATACGCAGTATTTT
>.|.|TRBJ2-5|17|TRBV5-6
CASSLLASPRGGETQYF
TGTGCCAGCAGCTTGTTGGCTTCTCCAAGGGGCGGAGAGACCCAGTACTTC
>TRBD2|.|TRBJ2-7|16|TRBV7-8
CASSFYSSGGFYEQYF
TGTGCCAGCAGCTTTTATTCTAGCGGGGGTTTCTACGAGCAGTACTTC
>.|.|TRBJ1-2|13|TRBV27
CASSFGESSGYTF
TGTGCCAGCAGTTTTGGGGAGTCCTCTGGCTACACCTTC
>.|.|TRBJ1-1|15|TRBV27
CASGGGLTFGAEAFF
TGTGCCAGCGGCGGGGGTTTAACATTCGGCGCTGAAGCTTTCTTT
>.|.|TRBJ1-1|13|TRBV7-6
CASSEGQHTEAFF
TGTGCCAGCAGCGAAGGACAGCACACTGAAGCTTTCTTT
>.|.|TRBJ2-2|15|TRBV5-4
CASSVYTSNTGELFF
TGTGCCAGCAGCGTGTACACATCGAACACCGGGGAGCTGTTTTTT
>.|.|TRBJ1-4|14|TRBV19
CASSLGLKNEKLFF
TGTGCCAGTAGTCTCGGACTGAAGAATGAAAAACTGTTTTTT
>.|.|TRBJ1-5|13|TRBV6-1
CASSEQNNQPQHF
TGTGCCAGCAGTGAACAGAACAATCAGCCCCAGCATTTT
>TRBD1|.|TRBJ1-1|15|TRBV19
CASSIQGTANTEAFF
TGTGCCAGTAGTATCCAAGGGACAGCTAACACTGAAGCTTTCTTT
>TRBD1|once|TRBJ1-4|14|TRBV28
CASSLQGAAEKLFF
TGTGCCAGCAGCCTACAGGGGGCCGCTGAAAAACTGTTTTTT
>.|.|TRBJ2-3|19|TRBV12-5
CASMRQVLLGGETTDTQYF
TGTGCTAGCATGCGACAGGTCCTCCTGGGGGGGGAGACCACAGATACGCAGTATTTT
>.|.|TRBJ2-7|15|TRBV6-1
CASSEGTARRNEQYF
TGTGCCAGCAGTGAAGGGACAGCCCGTCGAAACGAGCAGTACTTC
>.|.|TRBJ2-3|14|TRBV9
CASRVIEGADTQYF
TGTGCCAGCAGGGTTATTGAGGGAGCAGATACGCAGTATTTT